The 18 T cell receptor beta chains reported below all come from one sample, sequenced in a study of blood T cell repertoires in COVID-19. The assay was immunoSEQ multiplex PCR, and TCRdb's table has in-frame clones only and misses some. The sample includes about 220,000 clones, approximately 81% of them seen just once. Sample: peripheral blood. The receptor set was obtained from a woman aged 55-69 years who had recovered from COVID-19.

The rearrangement joins TRBV11-1 to TRBJ1-1; 10 bases line up with TRBD1. V lost 6 bases, J lost 8 bases, and 9 bases stayed unmatched. This CDR3 is 14 amino acids long. Germline CDR1 SGHAT, CDR2 FQDESV (reference sequence). The DNA of the CDR3 is TGTGCCAGCAGGAGGGGACAGGGGTCAGGAGAAGCTTTCTTT. It specifies CASRRGQGSGEAFF.

The chain uses TRBV27 and TRBJ2-7; D not resolved. CDR1 is MNHEY and CDR2 is SMNVEV in the germline V gene (reference sequence). The CDR3 loop spans 12 amino acids. Trimming removed 7 bases from V and 4 bases from J, with 11 bases in between. CDR3 residues: CASTDSQYEQYF. As DNA, the CDR3 is TGTGCCAGCACCGATTCGCAGTACGAGCAGTACTTC.

This rearrangement joins TRBV4-1 to TRBJ1-5; D might be TRBD1 (5 bases). V was trimmed by 0 bases and J by 2 bases, leaving 17 bases between them. There are 18 residues in the CDR3. Germline V gives CDR1 MGHRA, CDR2 YSYEKL. This CDR3 reads CASSQDSGVSRGNQPQHF. The CDR3 nucleotides are TGCGCCAGCAGCCAAGATTCGGGGGTTTCCAGGGGCAATCAGCCCCAGCATTTT.

This rearrangement joins TRBV4-3 to TRBJ2-1; no clear D. The V gene's germline CDR1 is LGHNA and CDR2 YSLEER. Trimming stripped 0 bases from V and 0 bases from J, with 12 bases between. The CDR3 has 17 amino acids. DNA of the CDR3: TGCGCCAGCAGCCAAGAAACGACGCGGAGCTCCTACAATGAGCAGTTCTTC. This encodes CASSQETTRSSYNEQFF.

The chain joins TRBV5-1 to TRBJ1-2, with D possibly TRBD1 on 5 matching bases. V lost 4 bases to trimming and J lost 1 base, with 11 bases between them. Germline CDR1 SGHRS, CDR2 YFSETQ. CDR3 length: 14 amino acids. The DNA for the CDR3 is TGCGCCAGCAGCCGTTACGACAGTAACTATGGCTACACCTTC. Protein sequence: CASSRYDSNYGYTF. Full variable domain (outside the CDR3, taken from reference TRBV5-1 and TRBJ1-2): KAGVTQTPRYLIKTRGQQVTLSCSPISGHRSVSWYQQTPGQGLQFLFEYFSETQRNKGNFPGRFSGRQFSNSRSEMNVSTLELGDSALYLCASSRYDSNYGYTFGSGTRLTVV.

The chain links TRBV15 to TRBJ2-5; weak D call: TRBD1 (6 bases). Trimming cost V 1 base and J 1 base, with 16 bases left between them. This CDR3 contains 17 residues. Germline CDR1 is LNHNV and CDR2 is YYDKDF (reference sequence). This chain's CDR3 is CATSRGDTLWGQETQYF. DNA for the CDR3: TGTGCCACCAGCAGAGGGGACACCCTATGGGGCCAAGAGACCCAGTACTTC.

V gene TRBV11-3 combines with J gene TRBJ2-1, with D possibly matching TRBD2 (6 bases). V shed 5 bases and J shed 3 bases, with 11 bases lying between them. The CDR3 is 14 residues long. Germline loops: CDR1 SGHNT, CDR2 YENEEA. The CDR3 DNA sequence: TGTGCCAGCAGCCCGGACGGGAGCTACAATGAGCAGTTCTTC. Amino acids: CASSPDGSYNEQFF.

The chain joins TRBV7-2 to TRBJ2-7, with a possible D match to TRBD2 (6 bases). The CDR3 loop spans 15 amino acids. Trimming pared 2 bases from V and 3 bases from J, leaving 14 bases between. CDR1 SGHTA and CDR2 FQGNSA come from the germline V gene. The CDR3 here is CASSLRSGGVYEQYF. The CDR3 DNA reads TGTGCCAGCAGCTTAAGGTCCGGGGGAGTCTACGAGCAGTACTTC. Full variable domain (missing parts from reference TRBV7-2 and TRBJ2-7): GAGVSQSPSNKVTEKGKDVELRCDPISGHTALYWYRQSLGQGLEFLIYFQGNSAPDKSGLPSDRFSAERTGGSVSTLTIQRTQQEDSAVYLCASSLRSGGVYEQYFGPGTRLTVT.

This sequence joins TRBV4-1 and TRBJ1-2; 9 bases are shared with TRBD1. The CDR3 contains 11 residues. V was clipped by 6 bases and J by 11 bases; unmatched bases: 4. Germline lookup yields CDR1 MGHRA and CDR2 YSYEKL. The CDR3 loop is CASRRGTGYTF. CDR3 bases: TGCGCCAGCAGACGGGGGACAGGGTACACCTTC.

The V gene is TRBV29-1, the J gene TRBJ2-3; the D gene is possibly TRBD2 (6 bases). The CDR3 extends over 16 amino acids. Germline lookup yields CDR1 SQVTM and CDR2 ANQGSEA. With 4 bases removed from V and 1 base from J, the gap between germline ends came to 18 bases. The chain's CDR3 is CSVGGKAGRRTDTQYF. The DNA for the CDR3 is TGCAGCGTTGGGGGAAAGGCGGGGCGGCGCACAGATACGCAGTATTTT.

J is TRBJ2-1 and V is TRBV7-8, with TRBD2 identical over 14 bases. Germline trimming cut 5 bases from V and 8 bases from J; bases unmatched to any gene: 11. CDR3 length equals 17 residues. The V gene's germline CDR1 is SGHVS and CDR2 FQNEAQ. The CDR3 protein is CASSLIPTSGGAHEQFF. The DNA of the CDR3 is TGTGCCAGCAGCCTCATCCCGACTAGCGGGGGGGCACATGAGCAGTTCTTC. The complete variable domain, with remaining parts taken from reference TRBV7-8 and TRBJ2-1, reads GAGVSQSPRYKVAKRGQDVALRCDPISGHVSLFWYQQALGQGPEFLTYFQNEAQLDKSGLPSDRFFAERPEGSVSTLKIQRTQQEDSAVYLCASSLIPTSGGAHEQFFGPGTRLTVL.

J is TRBJ2-2 and V is TRBV7-2; the match to TRBD2 covers 16 bases. Losses at the gene ends were 5 bases for V and 6 bases for J; bases not matched to a gene: 9. The CDR3 contains 18 residues. CDR1 is SGHTA, CDR2 FQGNSA, per germline. The CDR3: CASSPAGTSGGAPGELFF. CDR3 coding DNA: TGTGCCAGCAGCCCCGCGGGGACTAGCGGGGGGGCCCCCGGGGAGCTGTTTTTT.

The CDR3 region is CASRERLSSGNTIYF. Written as DNA, the CDR3 is TGTGCCAGTAGAGAGCGGCTTAGCTCTGGAAACACCATATATTTT. The rearrangement joins TRBV19 to TRBJ1-3; no definite D call. The CDR3 loop spans 15 amino acids. V lost 6 bases and J lost 0, with 12 bases in between. From germline, CDR1 is LNHDA and CDR2 SQIVND (reference sequence).

This rearrangement joins TRBV7-8 to TRBJ1-2; possibly TRBD1 for D (5 bases). This CDR3 spans 14 amino acids. CDR1 SGHVS and CDR2 FQNEAQ come from the germline V gene. Trimming pared 6 bases from V and 6 bases from J, leaving 17 bases between. CDR3 protein: CASRKETELNGYTF. CDR3 DNA: TGTGCCAGCAGGAAAGAGACAGAATTGAATGGCTACACCTTC.

V usage is TRBV12-5 and J usage is TRBJ2-3; maybe TRBD2 (6 bases). Germline V lookup: CDR1 LGHNT, CDR2 FRNRAP. V shed 0 bases and J shed 1 base, with 17 bases lying between them. This CDR3 spans 18 amino acids. CDR3 in DNA: TGTGCTAGTGGTTTGGTATTTTTAGGCGGGGTTGGCACAGATACGCAGTATTTT. Encoded protein: CASGLVFLGGVGTDTQYF.

The chain is built from TRBV19 and TRBJ2-7, with 8 bases fitting TRBD2. CDR1 and CDR2 (germline): LNHDA, SQIVND (reference sequence). This CDR3 contains 15 residues. V shed 6 bases, J shed 0 bases, and the junction held 7 bases outside the gene matches. This CDR3 reads CASSSRGGNSYEQYF. The DNA of the CDR3 is TGTGCCAGTAGCTCTCGGGGGGGGAACTCCTACGAGCAGTACTTC.

The V gene is TRBV3-1 (or the pseudogene TRBV3-2), the J gene TRBJ1-6; possible D gene TRBD1, 6 bases. Germline CDR1 is LGHDT and CDR2 is YNNKEL (reference sequence). V lost 1 base and J lost 9, with 10 bases in between. The CDR3 extends over 14 amino acids. CDR3 bases: TGTGCCAGCAGCCAAGCCCAACAGGGTTCACCCCTCCACTTT. Translating it yields CASSQAQQGSPLHF.

There are a few counts of this clone. The rearrangement uses TRBV27 and TRBJ2-1, with D tentatively TRBD2 (5 bases). There are 13 residues in the CDR3. The V gene's germline CDR1 is MNHEY and CDR2 SMNVEV (reference sequence). V lost 4 bases, J lost 6 bases, and 10 bases lay in between. The CDR3 is CASSSGLLNEQFF. The CDR3 bases are TGTGCCAGCAGTTCCGGACTCCTCAATGAGCAGTTCTTC.